Listed below are T cell receptor beta chains from one sample, sequenced in a study of response to subunit inactivated influenza vaccine. A single record per CDR3 protein comes from TCRdb applying MiXCR to the RT-PCR reads. Counted here are just under 250,000 distinct CDR3 sequences, 12% occurring once; the ten biggest clones make up 7.8%. This specimen was non-naive T cells sorted from PBMCs, taken 14 to 15 days before vaccination. The receptors originated from a man aged 45-65 years who received an inactivated influenza vaccine. Both conserved end residues are part of each CDR3. D genes are given only for firm matches. Only part of the rows carry a size: once, few, many, or a class if the clone is expanded.

v_gene: TRBV5-6; d_gene: NA; abundance: NA; j_gene: TRBJ1-1; CDR3nt: TGTGCCAGCAGCTTGATAGGGCGGGACACTGAAGCTTTCTTT; CDR3aa: CASSLIGRDTEAFF
v_gene: TRBV6-5; d_gene: TRBD2; abundance: few; j_gene: TRBJ2-2; CDR3nt: TGTGCCAGCAGCTATCGACGGGGGGGGACCGGGGAGCTGTTTTTT; CDR3aa: CASSYRRGGTGELFF
v_gene: TRBV5-1; d_gene: NA; abundance: few; j_gene: TRBJ1-5; CDR3nt: TGCGCCAGCAGCACCGGACAGCCCCATGGGGCCCAGCATTTT; CDR3aa: CASSTGQPHGAQHF
v_gene: TRBV5-1; d_gene: TRBD2; abundance: many; j_gene: TRBJ2-1; CDR3nt: TGCGCCAGCAGCTTTATAGCGGGCGGACACAATGAGCAGTTCTTC; CDR3aa: CASSFIAGGHNEQFF
v_gene: TRBV5-1; d_gene: TRBD1; abundance: few; j_gene: TRBJ1-6; CDR3nt: TGCGCCAGCAGGTACGGACAGGATTCACCCCTCCACTTT; CDR3aa: CASRYGQDSPLHF
v_gene: TRBV20-1; d_gene: TRBD1; abundance: NA; j_gene: TRBJ2-7; CDR3nt: TGCAGTGCCACATGGACAGGGGGCAGGTACGAGCAGTACTTC; CDR3aa: CSATWTGGRYEQYF
v_gene: TRBV11-2; d_gene: TRBD1; abundance: NA; j_gene: TRBJ2-7; CDR3nt: TGTGCCAGCAGCCAACGGACAGGGGGGACCTACGAGCAGTACTTC; CDR3aa: CASSQRTGGTYEQYF
v_gene: TRBV4-2; d_gene: NA; abundance: few; j_gene: TRBJ2-5; CDR3nt: TGTGCCAGCAGCCAAGATTCCTGGGGGCGGGAGACCCAGTACTTC; CDR3aa: CASSQDSWGRETQYF
v_gene: TRBV28; d_gene: NA; abundance: many; j_gene: TRBJ2-1; CDR3nt: TGTGCCAGCAGTTTTGCGGCGACGGCCTATGAGCAGTTCTTC; CDR3aa: CASSFAATAYEQFF
v_gene: TRBV10-3; d_gene: NA; abundance: NA; j_gene: TRBJ1-5; CDR3nt: TGTGCCATCAGTGAGTCAAGGGGAACGCAGCCCCAGCATTTT; CDR3aa: CAISESRGTQPQHF
v_gene: TRBV6-2/TRBV6-3; d_gene: TRBD2; abundance: few; j_gene: TRBJ2-5; CDR3nt: TGTGCCAGCAGTTACTCGAAGGCTAGCGGGGTGACCCAGTACTTC; CDR3aa: CASSYSKASGVTQYF
v_gene: TRBV7-2; d_gene: TRBD1; abundance: many; j_gene: TRBJ2-7; CDR3nt: TGTGCCAGCAGCTTAGTGGGACAGGGGCCGATTTACGAGCAGTACTTC; CDR3aa: CASSLVGQGPIYEQYF
v_gene: TRBV12-3/TRBV12-4; d_gene: NA; abundance: many; j_gene: TRBJ2-3; CDR3nt: TGTGCCAGCAGTCTCGTTCGGGGCCGATTCACAGATACGCAGTATTTT; CDR3aa: CASSLVRGRFTDTQYF
v_gene: TRBV20-1; d_gene: NA; abundance: NA; j_gene: TRBJ1-1; CDR3nt: TGCAGTGCGAGGTGGCCGGGACTAGATGAAGCTTACTTT; CDR3aa: CSARWPGLDEAYF
v_gene: TRBV7-8; d_gene: TRBD1; abundance: NA; j_gene: TRBJ1-2; CDR3nt: TGTGCCAGCACCTCGGGACAGGACTATGGCTACACCTTC; CDR3aa: CASTSGQDYGYTF
v_gene: TRBV7-2; d_gene: NA; abundance: NA; j_gene: TRBJ1-5; CDR3nt: TGTGCCAGCAGCTTGGAAATTTCCCAGCCCCAGCATTTT; CDR3aa: CASSLEISQPQHF
v_gene: TRBV24-1; d_gene: TRBD1; abundance: few; j_gene: TRBJ1-2; CDR3nt: TGTGCCACCAGTGAAGGGACAGGTAGGGCGTATGGCTACACCTTC; CDR3aa: CATSEGTGRAYGYTF
v_gene: TRBV29-1; d_gene: TRBD2; abundance: many; j_gene: TRBJ2-5; CDR3nt: TGCAGCGTTGAAGAGGGGACTAGCGGAGAGACCCAGTACTTC; CDR3aa: CSVEEGTSGETQYF
v_gene: TRBV28; d_gene: NA; abundance: NA; j_gene: TRBJ2-5; CDR3nt: TGTGCCAGCAGTTTAGGGGGGCTGGAGACCCAGTACTTC; CDR3aa: CASSLGGLETQYF
v_gene: TRBV7-2; d_gene: NA; abundance: NA; j_gene: TRBJ2-5; CDR3nt: TGTGCCAGCAGATGGGACCCAGGAGAGACCCAGTACTTC; CDR3aa: CASRWDPGETQYF
v_gene: TRBV7-2; d_gene: TRBD1; abundance: few; j_gene: TRBJ2-3; CDR3nt: TGTGCCAGCAGCTTAGCATCCGGGACAGGGGGCGCGGATACGCAGTATTTT; CDR3aa: CASSLASGTGGADTQYF
v_gene: TRBV6-2/TRBV6-3; d_gene: TRBD2; abundance: few; j_gene: TRBJ2-1; CDR3nt: TGTGCCAGCAGTTACCCGACCAGGGACTATCGGGGTTCGCGCTCCTACAATGAGCAGTTCTTC; CDR3aa: CASSYPTRDYRGSRSYNEQFF
v_gene: TRBV28; d_gene: NA; abundance: few; j_gene: TRBJ2-1; CDR3nt: TGTGCCACCGGGACCCACGTCCCTGAGCAGTTCTTC; CDR3aa: CATGTHVPEQFF
v_gene: TRBV27; d_gene: TRBD1; abundance: NA; j_gene: TRBJ2-7; CDR3nt: TGTGCCAGCAGTTTATCAGGGGGCGCCTCTTACGAGCAGTACTTC; CDR3aa: CASSLSGGASYEQYF
v_gene: TRBV4-2; d_gene: NA; abundance: few; j_gene: TRBJ2-5; CDR3nt: TGTGCCAGCAGCCAAGATGAGGAGACCCAGTACTTC; CDR3aa: CASSQDEETQYF
v_gene: TRBV4-1; d_gene: TRBD1; abundance: few; j_gene: TRBJ2-3; CDR3nt: TGCGCCAGCAGCAGACAGGGGGCTGTTCCAGATACGCAGTATTTT; CDR3aa: CASSRQGAVPDTQYF
v_gene: TRBV29-1; d_gene: TRBD2; abundance: many; j_gene: TRBJ2-3; CDR3nt: TGCAGCACCTCCGGGACTAGTACCCTTTCTACGCAGTATTTT; CDR3aa: CSTSGTSTLSTQYF
v_gene: TRBV5-1; d_gene: NA; abundance: NA; j_gene: TRBJ2-2; CDR3nt: TGCGCCAGCAGCTTGTCGTCGCAAGGGAACACCGGGGAGCTGTTTTTT; CDR3aa: CASSLSSQGNTGELFF